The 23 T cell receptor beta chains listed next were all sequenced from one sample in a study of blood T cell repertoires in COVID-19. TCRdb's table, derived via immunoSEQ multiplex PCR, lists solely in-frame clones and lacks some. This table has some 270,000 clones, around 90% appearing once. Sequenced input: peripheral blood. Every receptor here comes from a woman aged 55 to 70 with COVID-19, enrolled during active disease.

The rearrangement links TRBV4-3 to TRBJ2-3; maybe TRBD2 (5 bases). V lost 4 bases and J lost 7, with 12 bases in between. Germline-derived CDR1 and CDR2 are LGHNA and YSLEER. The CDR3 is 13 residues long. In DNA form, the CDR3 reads TGCGCCAGCAGCCGGTCACGGGGTTATACGCAGTATTTT. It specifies CASSRSRGYTQYF.

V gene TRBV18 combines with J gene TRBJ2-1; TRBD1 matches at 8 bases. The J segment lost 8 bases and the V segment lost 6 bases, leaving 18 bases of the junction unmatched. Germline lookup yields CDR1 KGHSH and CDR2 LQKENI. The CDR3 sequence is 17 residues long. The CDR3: CASSPVGVYRGSDEQFF. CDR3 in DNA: TGTGCCAGCTCCCCGGTGGGTGTGTACAGGGGGAGCGATGAGCAGTTCTTC. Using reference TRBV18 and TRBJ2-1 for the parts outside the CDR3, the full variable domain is NAGVMQNPRHLVRRRGQEARLRCSPMKGHSHVYWYRQLPEEGLKFMVYLQKENIIDESGMPKERFSAEFPKEGPSILRIQQVVRGDSAAYFCASSPVGVYRGSDEQFFGPGTRLTVL.

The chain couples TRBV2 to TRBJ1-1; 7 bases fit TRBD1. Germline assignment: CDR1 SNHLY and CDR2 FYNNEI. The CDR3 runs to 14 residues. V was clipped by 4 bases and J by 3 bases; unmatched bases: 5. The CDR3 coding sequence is TGTGCCAGCAGTGCGAGGGACAGACACACTGAAGCTTTCTTT. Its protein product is CASSARDRHTEAFF.

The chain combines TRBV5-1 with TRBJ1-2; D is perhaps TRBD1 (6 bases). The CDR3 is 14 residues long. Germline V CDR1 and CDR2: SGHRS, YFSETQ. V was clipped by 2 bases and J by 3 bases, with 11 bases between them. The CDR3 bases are TGCGCCAGCAGCTTCCAGGGGACCGACTATGGCTACACCTTC. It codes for CASSFQGTDYGYTF.

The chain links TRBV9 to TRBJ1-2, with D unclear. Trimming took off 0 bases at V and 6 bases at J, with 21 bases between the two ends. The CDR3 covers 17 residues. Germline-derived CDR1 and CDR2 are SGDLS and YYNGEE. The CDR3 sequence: CASSVGSRAAGRNGYTF. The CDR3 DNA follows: TGTGCCAGCAGCGTAGGTTCTAGGGCCGCGGGGAGGAATGGCTACACCTTC.

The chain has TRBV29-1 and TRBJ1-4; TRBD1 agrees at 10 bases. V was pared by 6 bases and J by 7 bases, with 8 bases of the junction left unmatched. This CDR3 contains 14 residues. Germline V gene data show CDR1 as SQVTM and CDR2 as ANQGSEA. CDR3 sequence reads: CSVVTGGVREKLFF. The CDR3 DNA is TGCAGCGTAGTGACAGGGGGCGTTCGTGAAAAACTGTTTTTT.

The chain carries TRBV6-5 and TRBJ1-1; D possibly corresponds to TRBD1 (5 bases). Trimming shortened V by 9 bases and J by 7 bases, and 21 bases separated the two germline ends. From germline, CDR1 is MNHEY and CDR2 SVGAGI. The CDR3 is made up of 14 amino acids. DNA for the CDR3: TGTGCCAGTCAGGGATTCCCCGCCGTCCGTGAAGCTTTCTTT. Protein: CASQGFPAVREAFF.

DNA of the CDR3: TGCAGTGCTAGTGACAGGGGGCGATCCCGTGATTGGTACAATGAGCAGTTCTTC. Translated, it gives CSASDRGRSRDWYNEQFF. This chain uses TRBV20-1 with TRBJ2-1; 10 bases are a match to TRBD1. This CDR3 region has 18 residues. J was trimmed by 4 bases and V by 3 bases; bases with no gene match: 15. Germline loops: CDR1 DFQATT, CDR2 SNEGSKA (reference sequence).

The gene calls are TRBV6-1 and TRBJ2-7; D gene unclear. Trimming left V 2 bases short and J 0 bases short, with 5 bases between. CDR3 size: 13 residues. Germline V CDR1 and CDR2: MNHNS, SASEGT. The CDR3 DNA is TGTGCCAGCAGTGAACAAAACTCCTACGAGCAGTACTTC. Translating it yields CASSEQNSYEQYF.

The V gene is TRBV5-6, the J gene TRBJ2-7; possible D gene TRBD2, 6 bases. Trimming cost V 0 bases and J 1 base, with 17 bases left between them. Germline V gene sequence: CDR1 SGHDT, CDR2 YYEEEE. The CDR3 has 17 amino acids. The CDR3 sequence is CASSLVGPGTSSYEQYF. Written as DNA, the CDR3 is TGTGCCAGCAGCTTGGTGGGTCCCGGGACTTCTTCCTACGAGCAGTACTTC.

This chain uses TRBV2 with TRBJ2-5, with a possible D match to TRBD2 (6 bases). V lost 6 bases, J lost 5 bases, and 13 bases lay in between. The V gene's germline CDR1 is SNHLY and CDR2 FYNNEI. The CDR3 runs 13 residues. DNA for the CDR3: TGTGCCAGCAGGTCAAGACTAGTGGAGACCCAGTACTTC. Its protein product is CASRSRLVETQYF.

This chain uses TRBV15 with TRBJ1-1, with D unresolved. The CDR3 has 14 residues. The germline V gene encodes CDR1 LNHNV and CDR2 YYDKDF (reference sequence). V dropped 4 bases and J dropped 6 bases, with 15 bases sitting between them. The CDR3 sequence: CATSTSPLHPEAFF. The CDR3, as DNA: TGTGCCACCAGCACTAGCCCCTTGCATCCTGAAGCTTTCTTT.

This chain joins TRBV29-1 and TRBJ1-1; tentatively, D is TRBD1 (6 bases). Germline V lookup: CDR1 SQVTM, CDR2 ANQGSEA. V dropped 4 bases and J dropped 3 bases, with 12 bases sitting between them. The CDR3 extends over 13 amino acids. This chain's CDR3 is CSVGVGGDTEAFF. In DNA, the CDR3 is TGCAGCGTTGGTGTAGGGGGGGACACTGAAGCTTTCTTT.

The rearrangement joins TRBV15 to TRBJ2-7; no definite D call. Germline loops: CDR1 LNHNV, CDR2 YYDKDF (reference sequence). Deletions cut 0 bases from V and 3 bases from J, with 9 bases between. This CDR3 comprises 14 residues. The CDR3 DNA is TGTGCCACCAGCAGAGATCCGCGACACTACGAGCAGTACTTC. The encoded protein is CATSRDPRHYEQYF. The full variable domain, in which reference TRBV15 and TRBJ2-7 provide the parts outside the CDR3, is DAMVIQNPRYQVTQFGKPVTLSCSQTLNHNVMYWYQQKSSQAPKLLFHYYDKDFNNEADTPDNFQSRRPNTSFCFLDIRSPGLGDTAMYLCATSRDPRHYEQYFGPGTRLTVT.

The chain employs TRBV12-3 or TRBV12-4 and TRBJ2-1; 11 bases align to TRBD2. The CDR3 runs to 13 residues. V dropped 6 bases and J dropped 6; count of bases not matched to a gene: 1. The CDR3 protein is CASRLAGANEQFF. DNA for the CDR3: TGTGCCAGCAGACTAGCGGGGGCCAATGAGCAGTTCTTC.

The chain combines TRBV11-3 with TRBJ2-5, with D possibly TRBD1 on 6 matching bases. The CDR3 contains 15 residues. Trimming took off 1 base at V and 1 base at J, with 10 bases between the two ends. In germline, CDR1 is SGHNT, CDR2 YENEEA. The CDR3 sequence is CASSLGQGTQETQYF. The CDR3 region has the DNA TGTGCCAGCAGCTTAGGGCAGGGGACCCAAGAGACCCAGTACTTC.

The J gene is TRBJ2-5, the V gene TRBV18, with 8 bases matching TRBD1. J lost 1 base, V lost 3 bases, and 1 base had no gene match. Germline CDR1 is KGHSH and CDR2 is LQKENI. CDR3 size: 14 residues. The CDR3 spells CASSPTGAQETQYF. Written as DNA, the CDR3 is TGTGCCAGCTCACCGACAGGGGCCCAAGAGACCCAGTACTTC. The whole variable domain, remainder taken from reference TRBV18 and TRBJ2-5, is NAGVMQNPRHLVRRRGQEARLRCSPMKGHSHVYWYRQLPEEGLKFMVYLQKENIIDESGMPKERFSAEFPKEGPSILRIQQVVRGDSAAYFCASSPTGAQETQYFGPGTRLLVL.

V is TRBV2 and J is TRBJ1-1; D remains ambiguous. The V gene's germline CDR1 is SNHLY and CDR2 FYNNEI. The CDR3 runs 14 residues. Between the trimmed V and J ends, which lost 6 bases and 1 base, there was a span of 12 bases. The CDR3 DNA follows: TGTGCCAGCAGACTCGACACCACGAACACTGAAGCTTTCTTT. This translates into CASRLDTTNTEAFF. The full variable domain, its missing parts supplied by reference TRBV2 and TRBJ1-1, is EPEVTQTPSHQVTQMGQEVILRCVPISNHLYFYWYRQILGQKVEFLVSFYNNEISEKSEIFDDQFSVERPDGSNFTLKIRSTKLEDSAMYFCASRLDTTNTEAFFGQGTRLTVV.

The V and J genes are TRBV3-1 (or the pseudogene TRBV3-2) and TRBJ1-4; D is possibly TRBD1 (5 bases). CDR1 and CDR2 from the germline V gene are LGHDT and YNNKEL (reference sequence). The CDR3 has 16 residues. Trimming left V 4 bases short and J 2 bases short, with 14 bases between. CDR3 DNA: TGTGCCAGCAGCCGGGGGGTCAAGGAGACTAATGAAAAACTGTTTTTT. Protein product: CASSRGVKETNEKLFF.

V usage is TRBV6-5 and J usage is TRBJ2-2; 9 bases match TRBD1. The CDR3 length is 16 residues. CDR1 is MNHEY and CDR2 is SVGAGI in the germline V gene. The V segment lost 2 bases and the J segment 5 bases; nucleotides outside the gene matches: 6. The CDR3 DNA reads TGTGCCAGCAGTTACCAACAGGGGGCGTGGACCGGGGAGCTGTTTTTT. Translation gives CASSYQQGAWTGELFF.

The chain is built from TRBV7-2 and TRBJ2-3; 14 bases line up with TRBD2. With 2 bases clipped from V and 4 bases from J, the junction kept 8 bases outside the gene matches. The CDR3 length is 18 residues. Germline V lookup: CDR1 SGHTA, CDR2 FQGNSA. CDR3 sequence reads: CASSLRLAGGPVADTQYF. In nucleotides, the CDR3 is TGTGCCAGCAGCTTAAGACTAGCGGGGGGGCCGGTCGCAGATACGCAGTATTTT.

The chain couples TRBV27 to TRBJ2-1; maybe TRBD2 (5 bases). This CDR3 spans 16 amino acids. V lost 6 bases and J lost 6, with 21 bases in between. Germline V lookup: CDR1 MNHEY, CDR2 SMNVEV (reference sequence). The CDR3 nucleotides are TGTGCCAGCAGCCTCCCCGGGGTGGGGTCGTTCAATGAGCAGTTCTTC. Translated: CASSLPGVGSFNEQFF.

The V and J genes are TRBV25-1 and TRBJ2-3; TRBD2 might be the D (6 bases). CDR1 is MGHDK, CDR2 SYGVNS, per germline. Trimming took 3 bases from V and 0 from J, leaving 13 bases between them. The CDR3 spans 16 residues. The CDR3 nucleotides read TGTGCCAGCAGTGAGGGTAGGCTAGCGAGCACAGATACGCAGTATTTT. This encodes CASSEGRLASTDTQYF.